Described below is a single T cell receptor (beta chain) sequence and its context. Original processing methods: Estimated nucleated cell counts came from reference gene primer amplification. The data were produced by immunoSEQ multiplex PCR, yet TCRdb's version contains in-frame clones alone and is incomplete. The V and J calls and the clone size are those of that table, but D and trimming were determined from the DNA. The sample includes 220,000 or so clones, around 82% of them seen just once. This CDR3 spans 16 amino acids. The ends were cut back, 0 bases at V and 6 bases at J, with 15 bases in the middle. The germline CDR1 and CDR2 sequences are SGHRS and YFSETQ. This entry comes from a study of blood T cell repertoires in COVID-19. Study overall: The United States, Italy and Spain provided the acute and convalescent COVID-19 samples. T cells, B-cell-depleted T cells, or PBMCs provided the cDNA or gDNA that served as material.

This sequence joins TRBV5-1 and TRBJ2-2; D is possibly TRBD1 (5 bases). The TCR sequence derives from a woman at least 80 years old with acute or convalescent COVID-19. Sequencing was carried out using peripheral blood. The CDR3 region is CASSLEGVVLAGELFF. In DNA, the CDR3 is TGCGCCAGCAGCTTGGAAGGGGTTGTCCTTGCCGGGGAGCTGTTTTTT.